These 29 T cell receptor beta chains share one sample of origin, sequenced in a study of CD8 T cells in Susac syndrome. RNA in amounts of roughly 0.45 to 1 ug was reverse transcribed with random hexamers. One entry per CDR3 protein, called by TCRdb with MiXCR from the immunoSEQ multiplex PCR reads. The sample lists over 95,000 distinct CDR3 sequences; under 95% were seen once. The sequencing sample was made of CD8+ T cells from PBMCs. Receptors were obtained from a human donor in good health.

J is TRBJ2-5 and V is TRBV24-1, with TRBD2 matching over 7 bases. V shed 3 bases and J 4 bases; nucleotides not matched to a gene: 4. Germline V gene data show CDR1 as KGHDR and CDR2 as SFDVKD. This CDR3 is built from 14 residues. CDR3 bases: TGTGCCACCAGTGATAATGGGAGGGGAGAGACCCAGTACTTC. Translating gives CATSDNGRGETQYF.

V and J are TRBV5-1 and TRBJ2-7; D call uncertain. Germline V lookup: CDR1 SGHRS, CDR2 YFSETQ. V was shortened by 2 bases and J by 3 bases, with 18 bases between the two germline ends. CDR3 length equals 16 residues. In DNA form, the CDR3 reads TGCGCCAGCAGCTTAAATTCCGTTGGATTCCTCTACGAGCAGTACTTC. It translates to CASSLNSVGFLYEQYF.

This chain uses TRBV6-5 with TRBJ2-7; D perhaps matches TRBD2 (5 bases). The CDR3 has 13 amino acids. V lost 6 bases to trimming and J lost 3 bases, with 12 bases between them. CDR1 is MNHEY, CDR2 SVGAGI, per germline. In DNA, the CDR3 is TGTGCCAGCAGCAGCGGAGTCGGCTACGAGCAGTACTTC. Amino acid sequence: CASSSGVGYEQYF.

The V and J genes are TRBV4-2 and TRBJ2-5; D is ambiguous. CDR3 length: 13 residues. V lost 0 bases and J 7 bases, leaving 9 bases between the germline ends. Germline-derived CDR1 and CDR2 are LGHNA and YNFKEQ. CDR3 loop: CASSQESPGTQYF. CDR3 nucleotides: TGTGCCAGCAGCCAAGAAAGCCCGGGGACCCAGTACTTC.

The chain carries TRBV20-1 and TRBJ2-2; TRBD2 might be the D (5 bases). The CDR3 runs to 13 residues. Germline-derived CDR1 and CDR2 are DFQATT and SNEGSKA (reference sequence). With 1 base removed from V and 6 bases from J, the gap between germline ends came to 9 bases. The CDR3 region is CSARVAFSGELFF. CDR3 DNA sequence: TGCAGTGCTAGAGTAGCGTTTTCCGGGGAGCTGTTTTTT.

The J gene is TRBJ2-7, the V gene TRBV20-1; TRBD2 aligns across 15 bases. Germline V CDR1 and CDR2: DFQATT, SNEGSKA (reference sequence). The CDR3 length is 15 residues. CDR3 sequence (DNA): TGCAGCGGCAAAGGACTAGCGGGAGGGGGCTACGAGCAGTACTTC. This sequence encodes CSGKGLAGGGYEQYF.

The V and J genes are TRBV29-1 and TRBJ2-7; 10 nucleotides agree with TRBD1. J was trimmed by 3 bases and V by 5 bases; bases with no gene match: 4. The CDR3 has 13 residues. The germline V gene has CDR1 SQVTM and CDR2 ANQGSEA. DNA for the CDR3: TGCAGCGTTCAAGGGACAGGGGACTACGAGCAGTACTTC. Translation gives CSVQGTGDYEQYF.

This chain links TRBV7-2 with TRBJ2-5; weak D call: TRBD2 (6 bases). CDR3 length: 15 residues. With 3 bases removed from V and 4 bases from J, the gap between germline ends came to 15 bases. Germline V gene data show CDR1 as SGHTA and CDR2 as FQGNSA. This CDR3 reads CASSLRSGLLETQYF. DNA of the CDR3: TGTGCCAGCAGCTTGAGGTCGGGACTTCTAGAGACCCAGTACTTC.

The V gene is TRBV6-2 or TRBV6-3, the J gene TRBJ1-2; the D is unclear. In germline, CDR1 is MNHEY, CDR2 SVGEGT. V lost 3 bases and J 4 bases, leaving 9 bases between the germline ends. The CDR3 sequence is 13 residues long. CDR3 nucleotide sequence: TGTGCCAGCAGTTATTGGAGATCCTATGGCTACACCTTC. It translates to CASSYWRSYGYTF.

The rearrangement uses TRBV15 and TRBJ2-5; D is perhaps TRBD1 (6 bases). V dropped 3 bases and J dropped 0 bases, with 8 bases sitting between them. Per germline, CDR1 LNHNV and CDR2 YYDKDF (reference sequence). This CDR3 has 14 residues. Written as DNA, the CDR3 is TGTGCCACCAGCAGGGGGGCAAACCAAGAGACCCAGTACTTC. This encodes CATSRGANQETQYF.

This chain connects TRBV7-2 to TRBJ1-5; 7 bases are shared with TRBD1. With V trimmed by 5 bases and J by 7 bases, 8 bases remained unmatched. This CDR3 contains 14 residues. The germline V gene has CDR1 SGHTA and CDR2 FQGNSA. The CDR3 DNA follows: TGTGCCAGCAGCGAGAGACAGGGAGGGCAGCCCCAGCATTTT. It is translated as CASSERQGGQPQHF.

The rearrangement uses TRBV5-1 and TRBJ2-1; D may correspond to TRBD1 or TRBD2 (5 bases each). CDR1 and CDR2 from the germline V gene are SGHRS and YFSETQ. Trimming shortened V by 3 bases and J by 0 bases, and 13 bases separated the two germline ends. This CDR3 spans 16 amino acids. This CDR3 reads CASSSTGTLSYNEQFF. The CDR3 DNA sequence: TGCGCCAGCAGCTCCACCGGGACGCTCTCCTACAATGAGCAGTTCTTC.

The chain carries TRBV30 and TRBJ2-5, with 7 nucleotides matching TRBD2. This CDR3 is built from 18 residues. CDR1 GTSNPN and CDR2 SVGIG come from the germline V gene (reference sequence). V was clipped by 0 bases and J by 5 bases; unmatched bases: 18. The CDR3: CAWSVGGGASRGLETQYF. The DNA of the CDR3 is TGTGCCTGGAGTGTGGGGGGAGGGGCTAGCAGAGGACTGGAGACCCAGTACTTC.

The V and J genes are TRBV27 and TRBJ2-3; 11 bases map to TRBD2. The CDR3 runs 16 residues. In germline, CDR1 is MNHEY, CDR2 SMNVEV (reference sequence). J lost 7 bases, V lost 6 bases, and 12 bases had no gene match. CDR3 in DNA: TGTGCCAGCAGCCAGACTAGCGGGGCTTTAGGAAATACGCAGTATTTT. The encoded protein is CASSQTSGALGNTQYF.

V is TRBV9 and J is TRBJ2-7, with D hard to call. The CDR3 sequence is 13 residues long. Trimming stripped 0 bases from V and 9 bases from J, with 13 bases between. Germline V gene data show CDR1 as SGDLS and CDR2 as YYNGEE. In DNA, the CDR3 is TGTGCCAGCAGCGTAGCCCCAGGCCCGGGGCAGTACTTC. This translates into CASSVAPGPGQYF. The whole variable domain, filled in from reference TRBV9 and TRBJ2-7, reads DSGVTQTPKHLITATGQRVTLRCSPRSGDLSVYWYQQSLDQGLQFLIQYYNGEERAKGNILERFSAQQFPDLHSELNLSSLELGDSALYFCASSVAPGPGQYFGPGTRLTVT.

The chain carries TRBV25-1 and TRBJ1-4, with D tentatively TRBD1 (6 bases). Germline V gene sequence: CDR1 MGHDK, CDR2 SYGVNS. The CDR3 is made up of 15 amino acids. V lost 2 bases to trimming and J lost 6 bases, with 13 bases between them. In DNA, the CDR3 is TGTGCCAGCAGTGAAGGGAGGGGGGTGGATGAAAAACTGTTTTTT. It specifies CASSEGRGVDEKLFF.

The chain is built from TRBV7-2 and TRBJ2-4; perhaps TRBD2 as D (8 bases). The CDR3 is made up of 17 amino acids. V lost 5 bases to trimming and J lost 0 bases, with 17 bases between them. In germline, CDR1 is SGHTA, CDR2 FQGNSA. The DNA of the CDR3 is TGTGCCAGCAGCCTAGGGGGCGGGGGGATAGCCAAAAACATTCAGTACTTC. This sequence encodes CASSLGGGGIAKNIQYF.

This chain links TRBV19 with TRBJ2-5, with TRBD1 matching 7 bases. The CDR3 extends over 16 amino acids. CDR1 is LNHDA, CDR2 SQIVND, per germline (reference sequence). V dropped 5 bases and J dropped 5; count of bases not matched to a gene: 14. The CDR3 DNA sequence: TGTGCCAGTAGTGGATACCGGGACAGCAGCCGGGAGACCCAGTACTTC. As protein: CASSGYRDSSRETQYF.

The chain joins TRBV19 to TRBJ1-2; 9 bases match TRBD1. Trimming cost V 7 bases and J 4 bases; bases outside gene matches: 13. There are 16 residues in the CDR3. Germline assignment: CDR1 LNHDA and CDR2 SQIVND (reference sequence). As DNA, the CDR3 is TGTGCCAGTACCTTCCGGGGACAGGGCAGGGTCTATGGCTACACCTTC. It encodes CASTFRGQGRVYGYTF.

This clonotype is a singleton in its sample. The chain links TRBV20-1 to TRBJ1-2; D gene ambiguous. The CDR3 contains 15 residues. Germline loops: CDR1 DFQATT, CDR2 SNEGSKA (reference sequence). V was trimmed by 2 bases and J by 0 bases, leaving 13 bases between them. Here the CDR3 DNA reads TGCAGTGCTAGATCCAAAGACGTGTCTAACTATGGCTACACCTTC. Translated, it gives CSARSKDVSNYGYTF.

The genes are TRBV3-1 and TRBJ2-2, with D possibly called TRBD1 or TRBD2 (5 bases each). The V gene lost 0 bases and the J gene lost 2 bases, with 10 bases spanning the gap. Per germline, CDR1 LGHDT and CDR2 YNNKEL (reference sequence). The CDR3 runs 16 residues. The CDR3 nucleotides read TGTGCCAGCAGCCAAGATACGGGGCGAAACACCGGGGAGCTGTTTTTT. Amino acids: CASSQDTGRNTGELFF.

The chain couples TRBV19 to TRBJ2-6; D is unresolved. The CDR3 sequence is 17 residues long. V lost 5 bases and J lost 0, with 14 bases in between. The germline V gene has CDR1 LNHDA and CDR2 SQIVND (reference sequence). For the CDR3, the DNA is TGTGCCAGTAGTTTAAGAGTATGGAACTCTGGGGCCAACGTCCTGACTTTC. This translates into CASSLRVWNSGANVLTF.

This clonotype came up once. The chain combines TRBV6-1 with TRBJ1-1; weak D call: TRBD1 (5 bases). The CDR3 length is 20 residues. The germline CDR1 and CDR2 sequences are MNHNS and SASEGT. V gave up 4 bases and J gave up 3 bases, with 30 bases separating them. For the CDR3, the DNA is TGTGCCAGCAGTGTTTGGATCGACCGGGACGGGTTAAAACTGGACACTGAAGCTTTCTTT. Protein: CASSVWIDRDGLKLDTEAFF.

The chain recombines TRBV9 with TRBJ2-2, with D unresolved. V lost 2 bases, J lost 8 bases, and 7 bases lay in between. This CDR3 spans 12 amino acids. Germline values: CDR1 SGDLS, CDR2 YYNGEE. CDR3 DNA sequence: TGTGCCAGCAGCGTTGGACGTGGGGAGCTGTTTTTT. It codes for CASSVGRGELFF.

CDR3 residues: CASSFRTGGKDYGYTF. The DNA of the CDR3 is TGTGCCAGCAGCTTCCGGACAGGGGGCAAGGACTATGGCTACACCTTC. The V and J genes are TRBV7-3 and TRBJ1-2, with TRBD1 matching 11 bases. The J segment lost 3 bases and the V segment lost 3 bases, leaving 6 bases of the junction unmatched. The CDR3 is made up of 16 amino acids. Germline V gene lookup returns CDR1 SGHTA and CDR2 FQGTGA.

The V and J genes are TRBV19 and TRBJ2-2; no definite D call. Germline CDR1 and CDR2: LNHDA and SQIVND (reference sequence). Trimming pared 3 bases from V and 7 bases from J, leaving 9 bases between. There are 13 residues in the CDR3. CDR3 amino acids: CASSIRVHGELFF. The CDR3 DNA follows: TGTGCCAGTAGTATCCGAGTTCACGGGGAGCTGTTTTTT.

This chain connects TRBV3-1 to TRBJ2-7; D is unclear. The CDR3 runs 13 residues. V was pared by 5 bases and J by 6 bases, with 14 bases between. Germline V gene sequence: CDR1 LGHDT, CDR2 YNNKEL (reference sequence). CDR3 loop: CASSYTASGEQYF. DNA of the CDR3: TGTGCCAGCAGCTATACTGCCTCGGGCGAGCAGTACTTC.

V is TRBV12-3 or TRBV12-4 and J is TRBJ2-6; D unclear. This CDR3 spans 18 amino acids. Trimming took 3 bases from V and 1 from J, leaving 16 bases between them. The CDR3 here is CASSFGPLQTSGANVLTF. CDR3 nucleotide sequence: TGTGCCAGCAGTTTCGGGCCCCTTCAGACGTCTGGGGCCAACGTCCTGACTTTC.

In its sample, this clonotype was seen once. The chain joins TRBV30 to TRBJ1-2; D call uncertain. Germline-derived CDR1 and CDR2 are GTSNPN and SVGIG (reference sequence). Deletions cut 5 bases from V and 4 bases from J, with 14 bases between. The CDR3 has 13 residues. CDR3 region: CAWVSQNSYGYTF. CDR3 nucleotide sequence: TGTGCCTGGGTGTCACAGAACTCCTATGGCTACACCTTC.